This T cell receptor (beta chain) was sequenced for a study of T cells in Graves' hyperthyroidism and ophthalmopathy (dated by TCRdb to between 2018 and 2020). About the study as a whole: Peripheral blood samples were taken at initial diagnosis, before any treatment was given. Following sampling, methimazole starting at 30 mg daily was given to hyperthyroidism patients, and high-dose intravenous methylprednisolone was given to ophthalmopathy patients. The 100 or so discovery patients were randomly divided into training and test sets at a 7:3 ratio. In addition, the study compared T-cell repertoires in thyroid tissue and in blood from roughly six Graves' hyperthyroidism patients. The paper reports TCR Vbeta CDR3 sequencing of some 140 peripheral blood samples: 40 to 45 ophthalmopathy, some 80 hyperthyroidism and 17 progressor patients. Whether ophthalmopathy could be predicted prospectively was tested in an independent validation cohort made up of under 20 hyperthyroidism patients plus 17 patients who later progressed to ophthalmopathy. TCR V-J signatures able to tell the groups apart were searched for in a discovery cohort of 95 or so patients, of whom under 45 had Graves' ophthalmopathy and some 60 had stable Graves' hyperthyroidism.

Graves' hyperthyroidism was defined as stable when no progression to ophthalmopathy occurred over 18 months of follow-up. Hyperthyroidism patients were newly diagnosed, had a disease duration of under 2 months, and were aged 18 to 65 years. Patients with uncontrolled infections, other autoimmune diseases, pregnancy or lactation were excluded. Diagnoses relied on clinical symptoms, serum thyroxine and TRAb, thyroid ultrasound and orbital computed tomography. PBMCs were isolated from about 10 ml of fresh peripheral blood by Ficoll-Paque density gradient centrifugation. Total RNA was extracted using Trizol reagent, and RNA quality was assessed on an Agilent 2100 Bioanalyzer. Ten or more counts support this clonotype. Its binding antigen is unknown. There are no base qualities to consult, and no much larger clone falls within one base. The paper's findings and limits, for the study overall: Most expanded thyroid clonotypes (frequency above 0.001) were also detected in blood, suggesting blood repertoires may reflect thyroid immune responses. No statistical method was used to fix the sample size in advance, and group allocation was not hidden from the investigators. In validation, progression to ophthalmopathy was predicted by the model with nearly 71% sensitivity and 72% to 85% specificity, a median of about 6.4 months before onset. In cross-validation, a model built on a 13 V-J signature told ophthalmopathy apart from stable hyperthyroidism with approximately 90% sensitivity and roughly 81% specificity, and in testing the same model reached 80%/75%.

The TCR beta CDR3 regions were amplified from the RNA transcripts. A first-round RT-PCR of the TCR CDR3 used the HTBI primer set with the Qiagen OneStep RT-PCR kit. A second multiplex PCR round built the libraries, followed by size selection and purification. The libraries were sequenced on an Illumina HiSeq2000 using paired-end 100 bp reads. On the authors' methods: SOAPnuke was used to process the raw data, with reads discarded if the reads contained adapters or uncalled bases, had a mean Phred below 15, or lacked an exact constant-primer or identifier match. High-quality paired reads were merged with COPE v1.2.5, and unique nucleotide sequences were defined as clonotypes. MiTCR v1.1 was used to align the clonotypes against IMGT TRBV, TRBD and TRBJ reference segments. Analysis was restricted to V-J combinations with a frequency above 0.0001, which covered roughly 99% of repertoires. The TCS score was defined as the ratio of F50 (clonal expansion) to E x V (chaos), calculated using BLOSUM62-based TCRdist between CDR3 peptides within each V-J. Welch's t-statistics and random forest reduced 450 to 600 V-J features to about 12, which were used in a naive Bayes classifier (R e1071). TCRdb reprocessing: public reads trimmed at Q25 with fastp, clones called with MiXCR, in-frame beta chains kept. Each entry merges the rows of one CDR3 protein and shows their most common DNA and genes. The V and J calls follow TCRdb's processing rather than the paper's. The sample records roughly 720,000 distinct CDR3 sequences, 15% to 20% of which are singletons. Jointly, the top ten make up around 15% of the sample.

V loses 5 bases, J loses 7 bases, and the germline ends lie 14 bases apart. The CDR3, cysteine through phenylalanine, is 14 amino acids long. The sequence is cut down to CDR3 DNA, 42 bases in frame from base 1. This clonotype originated in a man aged 50-60 years with Graves' hyperthyroidism. The sequenced sample consisted of blood. The sequence joins TRBV12-3 or TRBV12-4 to TRBJ2-2, with the D gene not confidently named. The CDR3 protein is CASSPRQRIGELFF. The DNA sequence is TGTGCCAGCAGTCCCCGTCAGAGGATCGGGGAGCTGTTTTTT.